This section outlines one T cell receptor (beta chain) sequence together with its context. Its target is unknown. This entry belongs to a study of cytomegalovirus exposure and HLA in healthy donors. The study's findings and limits: An analysis done earlier found most TCR beta V segments productive about 87% or about 30% of the time. Later analysis revealed greater clonal expansion in HLA-associated TCR beta chains than in equally common others. Researchers catalogued 150 or so TCR beta chains as cytomegalovirus-associated.

PCR was performed using 60 Vbeta and 13 Jbeta primers. This table comes from immunoSEQ multiplex PCR, and its TCRdb copy is limited to in-frame clones, with some not included. The table shows around 85,000 clones, with approximately 80% occurring only once. The CDR3 runs 19 residues. From germline, CDR1 is SGHVS and CDR2 FQNEAQ. Losses at the gene ends were 2 bases for V and 0 bases for J; bases not matched to a gene: 8. This receptor was identified in a woman between 45 and 65 years old in good health and CMV-seropositive. Sequences were obtained from PBMCs. The chain is built from TRBV7-8 and TRBJ2-1, with TRBD2 matching over 12 bases. The CDR3 is CASSLSRLAGASSYNEQFF. The DNA of the CDR3 is TGTGCCAGCAGCTTATCGAGACTAGCGGGGGCGAGCTCCTACAATGAGCAGTTCTTC.